The 28 T cell receptor beta chains below come from one sample, sequenced in a study of human T cells and chemical hapten exposure. Time point defined: patch test 3, about 24 weeks after DPC sensitization. Treatment: therapeutic diphenylcyclopropenone sensitization with weekly scalp DPC. TCRdb used MiXCR to reprocess the RACE reads, holding one entry per CDR3 protein. The sample records some 110,000 distinct CDR3 sequences, 10% to 12% being singletons. Sequencing was performed on whole blood, taken in connection with sensitization to the hapten diphenylcyclopropenone (DPC). All receptors come from a woman in her fifties or sixties with alopecia areata. Some clones in this sample may be carry-over from other donors' samples.

DNA for the CDR3: TGCAGTGCTAGAAGGACTAGCAGAAACAATGAGCAGTTCTTC. Protein: CSARRTSRNNEQFF. The V gene is TRBV20-1, the J gene TRBJ2-1, with 8 positions matching TRBD2. The V segment lost 2 bases and the J segment 5 bases; nucleotides outside the gene matches: 5. CDR3 length: 14 residues. Germline loops: CDR1 DFQATT, CDR2 SNEGSKA (reference sequence).

J is TRBJ1-4 and V is TRBV28; possible D gene TRBD1, 5 bases. Germline CDR1 MDHEN, CDR2 SYDVKM. There are 15 residues in the CDR3. Between the trimmed V and J ends, which lost 4 bases and 7 bases, there was a span of 16 bases. The CDR3 DNA sequence: TGTGCCAGCAGTTCTAGGGACTTTTTTCGTGAAAAACTGTTTTTT. Translated: CASSSRDFFREKLFF. The whole variable domain, filled in from reference TRBV28 and TRBJ1-4, reads DVKVTQSSRYLVKRTGEKVFLECVQDMDHENMFWYRQDPGLGLRLIYFSYDVKMKEKGDIPEGYSVSREKKERFSLILESASTNQTSMYLCASSSRDFFREKLFFGSGTQLSVL.

The chain is built from TRBV5-1 and TRBJ2-4; D is unclear. The CDR3 runs 17 residues. V lost 0 bases, J lost 0 bases, and 13 bases lay in between. Germline V gene lookup returns CDR1 SGHRS and CDR2 YFSETQ. CDR3 amino acids: CASSLGTETLAKNIQYF. In nucleotides, the CDR3 is TGCGCCAGCAGCTTGGGGACGGAAACTCTAGCCAAAAACATTCAGTACTTC.

In its sample, this clonotype was seen a few times. The rearrangement links TRBV6-5 to TRBJ1-1; 7 positions agree with TRBD1. V gave up 11 bases and J gave up 4 bases; unmatched junction bases: 7. The germline V gene has CDR1 MNHEY and CDR2 SVGAGI. The CDR3 consists of 12 residues. The CDR3 sequence: CAATGVGTEAFF. In DNA form, the CDR3 reads TGTGCCGCCACAGGGGTCGGCACTGAAGCTTTCTTT.

This clonotype was detected only a few times. This chain uses TRBV10-2 with TRBJ2-5; 7 bases fit TRBD1. This CDR3 is 13 amino acids long. Looked up from germline, CDR1 is WSHSY and CDR2 is SAAADI. The V segment lost 7 bases and the J segment 3 bases; nucleotides outside the gene matches: 5. The CDR3 here is CASTGGLEETQYF. CDR3 bases: TGCGCCAGCACAGGGGGATTGGAAGAGACCCAGTACTTC.

This clonotype came up a few times. V gene TRBV6-1 combines with J gene TRBJ1-1; 8 nucleotides match TRBD1. CDR1 and CDR2 (germline): MNHNS, SASEGT. V trimming: 5 bases; J trimming: 4 bases; junction bases outside the gene matches: 6. The CDR3 totals 14 residues. CDR3 amino acids: CASSPMGTGTEAFF. CDR3 bases: TGTGCCAGCAGTCCAATGGGGACAGGCACTGAAGCTTTCTTT.

This clonotype occurred many times. The chain recombines TRBV29-1 with TRBJ2-7; tentatively, D is TRBD2 (6 bases). Looked up from germline, CDR1 is SQVTM and CDR2 is ANQGSEA. The V end was cut by 7 bases, the J end by 7 bases, with 17 bases between. The CDR3 is 12 residues long. CDR3 nucleotides: TGCAGCGGCGTGGAGCGGAGGGGAGAGCAGTACTTC. It encodes CSGVERRGEQYF.

V and J are TRBV20-1 and TRBJ2-5; weak D call: TRBD2 (6 bases). The V gene's germline CDR1 is DFQATT and CDR2 SNEGSKA (reference sequence). V shed 3 bases and J shed 4 bases, with 18 bases lying between them. The CDR3 loop spans 15 amino acids. The CDR3 region is CSASKPEGLIETQYF. The CDR3 DNA reads as TGCAGTGCTAGTAAACCCGAGGGACTTATAGAGACCCAGTACTTC.

At least ten counts were recorded for this clonotype. This chain joins TRBV7-2 and TRBJ2-7, with D maybe TRBD2 (5 bases). Between the trimmed V and J ends, which lost 3 bases and 5 bases, there was a span of 14 bases. This CDR3 contains 14 residues. Looked up from germline, CDR1 is SGHTA and CDR2 is FQGNSA. The CDR3 loop is CASSFGLPTNEQYF. The CDR3, as DNA: TGTGCCAGCAGCTTTGGACTGCCCACTAACGAGCAGTACTTC.

The chain is built from TRBV7-2 and TRBJ2-3; no reliable D call. The CDR3 has 11 residues. Between the trimmed V and J ends, which lost 7 bases and 7 bases, there was a span of 9 bases. The V gene's germline CDR1 is SGHTA and CDR2 FQGNSA. The CDR3: CASMQANTQYF. Written as DNA, the CDR3 is TGTGCCAGCATGCAGGCGAATACGCAGTATTTT.

This chain uses TRBV12-3 or TRBV12-4 with TRBJ1-5; D may be TRBD1 (5 bases). There are 13 residues in the CDR3. The V gene lost 5 bases and the J gene lost 1 base, with 6 bases spanning the gap. The CDR3 is CASSHRSNQPQHF. The CDR3 DNA reads TGTGCCAGCAGTCACAGGAGCAATCAGCCCCAGCATTTT.

As to this clonotype: The junction departs from the called germline gene at one end, perhaps through a read error. The chain has TRBV7-2 and TRBJ1-5, with 7 bases identical to TRBD1. CDR1 SGHTA and CDR2 FQGNSA come from the germline V gene. The CDR3 loop spans 15 amino acids. Here the CDR3 reads CANSLVPGQNQPQHF. Here the CDR3 DNA reads TGTGCCAACAGCTTAGTACCGGGACAGAATCAGCCCCAGCATTTT.

This clonotype was detected a few times. V usage is TRBV20-1 and J usage is TRBJ2-1; D may be TRBD1 (5 bases). Germline V gene data show CDR1 as DFQATT and CDR2 as SNEGSKA (reference sequence). V shed 7 bases and J shed 4 bases, with 14 bases lying between them. There are 13 residues in the CDR3. CDR3 amino acids: CSVPRGGYNEQFF. CDR3 in DNA: TGCAGTGTTCCAAGGGGTGGGTACAATGAGCAGTTCTTC.

This clonotype was counted between two and nine times. The chain recombines TRBV29-1 with TRBJ1-2; D is possibly TRBD1 (6 bases). The ends were cut back, 0 bases at V and 5 bases at J, with 10 bases in the middle. Looked up from germline, CDR1 is SQVTM and CDR2 is ANQGSEA. The CDR3 spans 13 residues. Here the CDR3 DNA reads TGCAGCGTTGAAGACGTGGACAGTTATGGCTACACCTTC. Translating gives CSVEDVDSYGYTF. The full variable domain, completed using reference TRBV29-1 and TRBJ1-2, is SAVISQKPSRDICQRGTSLTIQCQVDSQVTMMFWYRQQPGQSLTLIATANQGSEATYESGFVIDKFPISRPNLTFSTLTVSNMSPEDSSIYLCSVEDVDSYGYTFGSGTRLTVV.

The V gene is TRBV3-1, the J gene TRBJ2-5; 16 positions match TRBD2. V lost 3 bases, J lost 5 bases, and 6 bases stayed unmatched. The CDR3 sequence is 17 residues long. Germline V gene lookup returns CDR1 LGHDT and CDR2 YNNKEL (reference sequence). The CDR3 nucleotides are TGTGCCAGCAGCCAGAGGGGACTAGCGGGGGGGGCGGAGACCCAGTACTTC. Its translation: CASSQRGLAGGAETQYF.

The chain uses TRBV3-1 and TRBJ1-1; 7 bases line up with TRBD1. V lost 11 bases to trimming and J lost 2 bases; unmatched junction nucleotides: 11. CDR1 is LGHDT, CDR2 YNNKEL, per germline (reference sequence). CDR3 length equals 14 residues. CDR3 sequence: CAAGTAPFNTEAFF. Written as DNA, the CDR3 is TGTGCCGCAGGGACAGCCCCTTTTAACACTGAAGCTTTCTTT.

This clonotype was observed at least ten times. The chain joins TRBV6-2 or TRBV6-3 to TRBJ2-5, with TRBD1 matching 9 bases. The CDR3 extends over 16 amino acids. CDR1 and CDR2 from the germline V gene are MNHEY and SVGEGT. Trimming removed 2 bases from V and 4 bases from J; junction bases left unmatched: 8. CDR3 nucleotides: TGTGCCAGCAGTTACCCAACAGGGGGCGGAGGAGAGACCCAGTACTTC. This gives the protein CASSYPTGGGGETQYF.

The chain carries TRBV7-9 and TRBJ2-2; 12 bases align to TRBD2. Germline CDR1 is SEHNR and CDR2 is FQNEAQ (reference sequence). Trimming at V came to 4 bases and at J to 3 bases, leaving 3 bases not matched to a gene. The length of the CDR3 is 16 residues. As DNA, the CDR3 is TGTGCCAGCAGCTCCGGACTAGCGGGGTACACCGGGGAGCTGTTTTTT. It codes for CASSSGLAGYTGELFF.

This clonotype was detected a few times. The genes are TRBV9 and TRBJ2-2; the match to TRBD1 covers 7 bases. The germline V gene has CDR1 SGDLS and CDR2 YYNGEE. The CDR3 covers 16 residues. The V segment lost 0 bases and the J segment 6 bases; nucleotides outside the gene matches: 8. The CDR3 region is CASSVGQGVRSGELFF. The CDR3 DNA is TGTGCCAGCAGCGTAGGACAGGGCGTGCGGTCCGGGGAGCTGTTTTTT. The whole variable domain, remainder taken from reference TRBV9 and TRBJ2-2, is DSGVTQTPKHLITATGQRVTLRCSPRSGDLSVYWYQQSLDQGLQFLIQYYNGEERAKGNILERFSAQQFPDLHSELNLSSLELGDSALYFCASSVGQGVRSGELFFGEGSRLTVL.

The V gene is TRBV30, the J gene TRBJ2-3; a weak D match, TRBD2 (5 bases). The V gene lost 3 bases and the J gene lost 4 bases, with 8 bases spanning the gap. CDR1 is GTSNPN, CDR2 SVGIG, per germline (reference sequence). The CDR3 is 12 amino acids. The CDR3 spells CAWRGSADTQYF. The DNA for the CDR3 is TGTGCCTGGAGGGGGAGTGCAGATACGCAGTATTTT.

This sequence joins TRBV5-7 and TRBJ1-6, with a tentative D call TRBD1 (6 bases). TRBV5-7 is noted as an ORF with a role that remains uncertain. The CDR3 is 20 residues long. V dropped 4 bases and J dropped 6 bases, with 29 bases sitting between them. The chain's CDR3 is CASSVDFQLILGQLNSPLHF. In nucleotides, the CDR3 is TGTGCCAGCAGCGTGGATTTCCAGTTAATTTTAGGACAGCTTAATTCACCCCTCCACTTT.

This clonotype was seen once. The rearrangement joins TRBV6-1 to TRBJ2-1; possibly TRBD1 for D (5 bases). V shed 9 bases and J shed 8 bases, with 17 bases lying between them. The CDR3 runs 13 residues. Germline CDR1 reads MNHNS; CDR2 reads SASEGT. CDR3 sequence: CASNYPGYYEQFF. The CDR3 region has the DNA TGTGCCAGTAATTATCCAGGGTACTATGAGCAGTTCTTC.

The gene calls are TRBV12-3 or TRBV12-4 and TRBJ2-7; 8 bases agree with TRBD1. This CDR3 is built from 14 residues. V gave up 9 bases and J gave up 2 bases; unmatched junction bases: 9. Here the CDR3 reads CASSSLDRAYEQYF. The CDR3 coding sequence is TGTGCCAGTTCAAGTCTGGACAGGGCCTACGAGCAGTACTTC.

The sample holds a few counts of this clonotype. The genes are TRBV15 and TRBJ2-3, with D possibly called TRBD1 or TRBD2 (5 bases each). V was pared by 0 bases and J by 4 bases, with 8 bases between. This CDR3 spans 14 amino acids. CDR1 and CDR2 from the germline V gene are LNHNV and YYDKDF (reference sequence). CDR3 in DNA: TGTGCCACCAGCAGAGAACGGGGCTCAGATACGCAGTATTTT. Protein sequence: CATSRERGSDTQYF.

This clonotype occurred a few times. The chain combines TRBV12-3 or TRBV12-4 with TRBJ2-1; D not resolved. This CDR3 has 11 amino acids. V lost 8 bases and J lost 9, with 11 bases in between. The CDR3 reads CASPPAIEQFF. The CDR3 DNA reads TGTGCCAGCCCCCCCGCCATTGAGCAGTTCTTC.

This chain uses TRBV5-1 with TRBJ1-2; possibly TRBD1 for D (5 bases). V shed 0 bases and J shed 5 bases, with 14 bases lying between them. The CDR3 length is 15 residues. Looked up from germline, CDR1 is SGHRS and CDR2 is YFSETQ. The CDR3 is CASSLEVQGTYGYTF. CDR3 DNA sequence: TGCGCCAGCAGCTTGGAGGTCCAGGGTACTTATGGCTACACCTTC.

The chain combines TRBV6-5 with TRBJ1-1; 7 positions match TRBD1. CDR1 MNHEY and CDR2 SVGAGI come from the germline V gene. This CDR3 contains 17 residues. Unmatched junction bases numbered 14, after V lost 7 bases and J lost 0 bases. The CDR3 bases are TGTGCCAGCACCAAATTCCCCGCAGGGGGGATGAACACTGAAGCTTTCTTT. Translated, it gives CASTKFPAGGMNTEAFF.

This rearrangement joins TRBV7-3 to TRBJ1-1; D may be TRBD1 (5 bases). Per the germline V gene, CDR1 is SGHTA and CDR2 is FQGTGA. The CDR3 covers 13 residues. The V end lost 5 bases, the J end lost 6 bases, and 13 bases lay between the germline ends. The chain's CDR3 is CASSPNGGSEAFF. In DNA form, the CDR3 reads TGTGCCAGCAGCCCCAATGGGGGGTCTGAAGCTTTCTTT.